A single sample is the source of the 13 T cell receptor beta chains below, sequenced in a study of blood T cell repertoires in COVID-19. The assay was immunoSEQ multiplex PCR, and TCRdb's table has in-frame clones only and misses some. The profile shows over 200,000 clones, 83% of them singletons. Sequenced: peripheral blood. Receptors were obtained from a woman aged 25 to 39 with COVID-19, enrolled during active disease.

The rearrangement joins TRBV9 to TRBJ2-7, with 7 bases that match TRBD1. The CDR3 is made up of 15 amino acids. Losses at the gene ends were 4 bases for V and 0 bases for J; bases not matched to a gene: 7. The germline CDR1 and CDR2 sequences are SGDLS and YYNGEE. CDR3: CASSLSGTVSYEQYF. CDR3 nucleotides: TGTGCCAGCAGCCTCTCCGGGACAGTCTCCTACGAGCAGTACTTC.

The chain couples TRBV30 to TRBJ2-3, with a weak D call TRBD1 (6 bases). This CDR3 is 15 amino acids long. V lost 0 bases and J 8 bases, leaving 18 bases between the germline ends. Germline CDR1 reads GTSNPN; CDR2 reads SVGIG (reference sequence). The CDR3 loop is CAWSVRTGLGGTQYF. CDR3 DNA: TGTGCCTGGAGTGTACGAACAGGGCTTGGTGGTACGCAGTATTTT.

V usage is TRBV5-1 and J usage is TRBJ1-4; TRBD1 agrees at 11 bases. The CDR3 runs to 15 residues. The trim removed 2 bases at V and 7 bases at J, leaving 4 bases unmatched. Germline V CDR1 and CDR2: SGHRS, YFSETQ. CDR3: CASSLKGTGGEKLFF. The CDR3 DNA is TGCGCCAGCAGCTTAAAAGGGACAGGGGGTGAAAAACTGTTTTTT. The full variable domain, in which reference TRBV5-1 and TRBJ1-4 provide the parts outside the CDR3, is KAGVTQTPRYLIKTRGQQVTLSCSPISGHRSVSWYQQTPGQGLQFLFEYFSETQRNKGNFPGRFSGRQFSNSRSEMNVSTLELGDSALYLCASSLKGTGGEKLFFGSGTQLSVL.

This clone occurred a few times. The CDR3 region is CASSLGKGANQPQHF. The CDR3 bases are TGTGCCAGCAGCTTAGGTAAGGGGGCCAATCAGCCCCAGCATTTT. V usage is TRBV13 and J usage is TRBJ1-5; 7 bases match TRBD1. The V and J ends lost 0 bases and 3 bases, in that order; junction bases with no gene match: 2. CDR3 length: 15 residues. Germline V gives CDR1 PRHDT, CDR2 FYEKMQ (reference sequence).

The chain joins TRBV5-1 to TRBJ1-2; possibly TRBD1 for D (6 bases). The CDR3 consists of 13 residues. Germline loops: CDR1 SGHRS, CDR2 YFSETQ. Trimming removed 0 bases from V and 6 bases from J, with 9 bases in between. CDR3 residues: CASSLGTVDGYTF. The CDR3 DNA reads as TGCGCCAGCAGCTTGGGGACAGTGGATGGCTACACCTTC.

The chain is built from TRBV28 and TRBJ1-5; no reliable D call. With 3 bases removed from V and 4 bases from J, the gap between germline ends came to 10 bases. Per the germline V gene, CDR1 is MDHEN and CDR2 is SYDVKM. The CDR3 is 14 amino acids. Written as DNA, the CDR3 is TGTGCCAGCAGTTTGGCGGGGTGGAATCAGCCCCAGCATTTT. As protein: CASSLAGWNQPQHF.

The chain couples TRBV7-9 to TRBJ1-2, with 7 bases identical to TRBD1. The CDR3 spans 14 residues. After removal of 5 bases from V and 2 bases from J, the junction contained 5 bases not matched to a gene. CDR1 SEHNR and CDR2 FQNEAQ come from the germline V gene (reference sequence). In DNA, the CDR3 is TGTGCCAGCAGCCAGAGACAGGGCAACTATGGCTACACCTTC. As protein: CASSQRQGNYGYTF.

A word on this clone: The sample has other DNA sequences that encode this CDR3 too. The chain employs TRBV27 and TRBJ2-7; 10 positions match TRBD1. CDR1 and CDR2 (germline): MNHEY, SMNVEV (reference sequence). V shed 6 bases, J shed 3 bases, and the junction held 11 bases outside the gene matches. This CDR3 has 16 amino acids. In nucleotides, the CDR3 is TGTGCCAGCAGCTTCATCCCGGGACAGGGGCTCTACGAGCAGTACTTC. This codes for CASSFIPGQGLYEQYF.

In DNA, the CDR3 is TGCGCCAGCAGCCTAATGGGACAGCACCAAGAGACCCAGTACTTC. As protein: CASSLMGQHQETQYF. The rearrangement uses TRBV5-1 and TRBJ2-5; 7 bases agree with TRBD1. From germline, CDR1 is SGHRS and CDR2 YFSETQ. V gave up 4 bases and J gave up 0 bases; unmatched junction bases: 6. The CDR3 is 15 amino acids.

The count of this clone is one. This sequence joins TRBV15 and TRBJ2-4; TRBD2 aligns across 8 bases. The V and J ends lost 0 bases and 7 bases, in that order; junction bases with no gene match: 11. In germline, CDR1 is LNHNV, CDR2 YYDKDF (reference sequence). The CDR3 sequence is 17 residues long. The CDR3 DNA reads as TGTGCCACCAGCAGAGATCCCGGGAGGGCCAATTTTAACATTCAGTACTTC. Translation gives CATSRDPGRANFNIQYF.

The chain couples TRBV7-6 to TRBJ2-2, with D possibly TRBD1 on 6 matching bases. V was trimmed by 2 bases and J by 5 bases, leaving 15 bases between them. This CDR3 has 16 amino acids. The germline CDR1 and CDR2 sequences are SGHVS and FNYEAQ. As DNA, the CDR3 is TGTGCCAGCAGCTTATATAGGCAGGGGCGAACCGGGGAGCTGTTTTTT. This gives the protein CASSLYRQGRTGELFF.

The rearrangement links TRBV3-1 (or the pseudogene TRBV3-2) to TRBJ2-3; the match to TRBD2 covers 12 bases. The germline gives CDR1 LGHDT, CDR2 YNNKEL (reference sequence). The CDR3 sequence is 16 residues long. V was clipped by 4 bases and J by 4 bases; unmatched bases: 6. The CDR3: CASSRRTSGVADTQYF. The CDR3 region has the DNA TGTGCCAGCAGCCGGCGGACTAGCGGGGTGGCAGATACGCAGTATTTT.

The V and J genes are TRBV28 and TRBJ1-4; TRBD1 is a possible D gene (5 bases). V was pared by 2 bases and J by 13 bases, with 20 bases between. This CDR3 region has 15 residues. Germline values: CDR1 MDHEN, CDR2 SYDVKM. The CDR3: CASSLKGAGGVRLFF. DNA for the CDR3: TGTGCCAGCAGTTTAAAAGGGGCCGGAGGGGTACGACTGTTTTTT.